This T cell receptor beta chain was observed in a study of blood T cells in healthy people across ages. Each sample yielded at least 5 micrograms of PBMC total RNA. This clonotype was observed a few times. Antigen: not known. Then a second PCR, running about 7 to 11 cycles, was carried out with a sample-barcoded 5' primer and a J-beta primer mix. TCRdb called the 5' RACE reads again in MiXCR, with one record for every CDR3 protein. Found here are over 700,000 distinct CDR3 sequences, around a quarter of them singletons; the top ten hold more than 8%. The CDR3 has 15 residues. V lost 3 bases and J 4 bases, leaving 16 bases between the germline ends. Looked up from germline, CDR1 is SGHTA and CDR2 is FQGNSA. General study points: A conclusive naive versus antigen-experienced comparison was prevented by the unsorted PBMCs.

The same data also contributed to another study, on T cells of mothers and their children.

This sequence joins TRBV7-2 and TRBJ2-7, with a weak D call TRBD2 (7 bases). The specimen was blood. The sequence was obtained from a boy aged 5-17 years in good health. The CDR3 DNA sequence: TGTGCCAGCAGCTTGAATGGGGGGGGCGCGTACGAGCAGTACTTC. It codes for CASSLNGGGAYEQYF. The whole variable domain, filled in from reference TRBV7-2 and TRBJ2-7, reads GAGVSQSPSNKVTEKGKDVELRCDPISGHTALYWYRQSLGQGLEFLIYFQGNSAPDKSGLPSDRFSAERTGGSVSTLTIQRTQQEDSAVYLCASSLNGGGAYEQYFGPGTRLTVT.